A selection of T cell receptor beta chains follows, all from one sample in a study of radiation and T cells in renal cell carcinoma. The protocol was immunoSEQ multiplex PCR, while the TCRdb copy is restricted to in-frame clones and leaves out a portion. The data contain around 26,000 clones, about 85% of them singletons. This sample comprised blood, obtained from a patient whose treatment included radiotherapy and nephrectomy. These receptors were taken from a man aged 55 to 69 with renal cell carcinoma. Each CDR3 is given without its conserved first and last residue. Fields, in order: CDR3 protein, V gene, J gene.

CDR3: ASSVGQGHFTEAF; V: TRBV5-4; J: TRBJ1-1
CDR3: ASSLLTSGTYEQY; V: TRBV5-6; J: TRBJ2-7
CDR3: SARDKDHYT; V: TRBV20-1; J: TRBJ1-2
CDR3: ASSVTSYEQY; V: TRBV2; J: TRBJ2-7
CDR3: ASTGGRAEQY; V: TRBV6-5; J: TRBJ2-7
CDR3: ASSLGSADGYT; V: TRBV5-1; J: TRBJ1-2
CDR3: ASSLSWGARVDNEKLF; V: TRBV27; J: TRBJ1-4
CDR3: AWTKGTSYGYT; V: TRBV30; J: TRBJ1-2
CDR3: ASNPVPGELF; V: TRBV11-2; J: TRBJ2-2
CDR3: ASGRDRDEKLF; V: TRBV18; J: TRBJ1-4
CDR3: ASFRTLGETQY; V: TRBV6-1; J: TRBJ2-5
CDR3: ASSLVPDRLDEQY; V: TRBV11-2; J: TRBJ2-7
CDR3: ASSPGLAGYWYEQY; V: TRBV5-6; J: TRBJ2-7
CDR3: ASSAPGGRTDTQY; V: TRBV9; J: TRBJ2-3
CDR3: ASSLVVGSAEAF; V: TRBV5-6; J: TRBJ1-1
CDR3: ASSHPAGELF; V: TRBV7-9; J: TRBJ2-2
CDR3: ASSPTEVPGKLF; V: TRBV18; J: TRBJ1-4
CDR3: ASSLQAGKYYNSPLH; V: TRBV5-5; J: TRBJ1-6
CDR3: ASSEIRGGETQY; V: TRBV2; J: TRBJ2-5
CDR3: ASSLGTSRPRNLSYEQY; V: TRBV7-7; J: TRBJ2-7
CDR3: ASSFPSSGNTIY; V: TRBV11-2; J: TRBJ1-3
CDR3: AWSGGGETQY; V: TRBV30; J: TRBJ2-5
CDR3: ASSWTLNDNYGYT; V: TRBV6-6; J: TRBJ1-2
CDR3: AWNSISSGQF; V: TRBV30; J: TRBJ2-1
CDR3: ASSKTRPNSGNEQF; V: TRBV2; J: TRBJ2-1
CDR3: ASSYPSLNGDANTGELF; V: TRBV5-6; J: TRBJ2-2
CDR3: ASSLYGNNQPQH; V: TRBV5-4; J: TRBJ1-5
CDR3: AWTSSGVFEQF; V: TRBV30; J: TRBJ2-1
CDR3: ASSLQGLVDTYEQY; V: TRBV11-2; J: TRBJ2-7
CDR3: ASQTRLGTEAF; V: TRBV27; J: TRBJ1-1
CDR3: ASSLTEIQWVSGELF; V: TRBV7-2; J: TRBJ2-2
CDR3: ASSLGQGSWQPQH; V: TRBV5-8; J: TRBJ1-5
CDR3: ASSTQGVTNQPQH; V: TRBV19; J: TRBJ1-5
CDR3: ASSLAGSTDTQY; V: TRBV7-2; J: TRBJ2-3
CDR3: AISLTGRTDTQY; V: TRBV6-5; J: TRBJ2-3
CDR3: ASSVGQTGQDEQY; V: TRBV25-1; J: TRBJ2-7
CDR3: ASRLLAGGLQF; V: TRBV2; J: TRBJ2-1
CDR3: ASSARPDGTQY; V: TRBV10-1; J: TRBJ2-5
CDR3: ASSPTPPAALGEQF; V: TRBV18; J: TRBJ2-1
CDR3: AIGGGTYEQY; V: TRBV15; J: TRBJ2-7
CDR3: AWKDSRAGELF; V: TRBV30; J: TRBJ2-2
CDR3: ASSINRRNTIY; V: TRBV19; J: TRBJ1-3
CDR3: ASSLGDRETQY; V: TRBV5-5; J: TRBJ2-5
CDR3: ASSFSGTRPEQY; V: TRBV5-6; J: TRBJ2-7
CDR3: ASSVRLAGSTDTQY; V: TRBV5-4; J: TRBJ2-3